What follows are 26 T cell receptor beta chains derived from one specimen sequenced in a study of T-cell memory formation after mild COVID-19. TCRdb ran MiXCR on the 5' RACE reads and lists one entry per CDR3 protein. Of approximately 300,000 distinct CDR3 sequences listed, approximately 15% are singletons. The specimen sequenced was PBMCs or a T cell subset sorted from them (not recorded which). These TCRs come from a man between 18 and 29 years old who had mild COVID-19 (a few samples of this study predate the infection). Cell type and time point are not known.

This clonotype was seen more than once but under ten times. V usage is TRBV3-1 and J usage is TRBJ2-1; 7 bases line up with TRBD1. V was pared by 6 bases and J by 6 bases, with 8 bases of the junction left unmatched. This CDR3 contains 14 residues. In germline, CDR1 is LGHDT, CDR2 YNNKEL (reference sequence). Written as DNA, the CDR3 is TGTGCCAGCAGTCCCTCTGAGGGGGCCAATGAGCAGTTCTTC. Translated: CASSPSEGANEQFF.

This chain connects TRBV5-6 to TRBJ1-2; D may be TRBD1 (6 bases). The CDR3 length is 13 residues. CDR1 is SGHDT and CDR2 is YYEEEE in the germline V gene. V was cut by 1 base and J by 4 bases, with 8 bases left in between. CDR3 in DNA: TGTGCCAGCAGCTTGCGAGGGGGCTATGGCTACACCTTC. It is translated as CASSLRGGYGYTF. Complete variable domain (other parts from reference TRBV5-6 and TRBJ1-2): DAGVTQSPTHLIKTRGQQVTLRCSPKSGHDTVSWYQQALGQGPQFIFQYYEEEERQRGNFPDRFSGHQFPNYSSELNVNALLLGDSALYLCASSLRGGYGYTFGSGTRLTVV.

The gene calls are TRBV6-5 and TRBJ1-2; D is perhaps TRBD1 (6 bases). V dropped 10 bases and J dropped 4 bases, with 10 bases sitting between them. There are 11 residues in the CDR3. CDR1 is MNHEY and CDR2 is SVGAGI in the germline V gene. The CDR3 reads CATWGAYGYTF. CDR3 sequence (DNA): TGTGCCACCTGGGGGGCCTATGGCTACACCTTC.

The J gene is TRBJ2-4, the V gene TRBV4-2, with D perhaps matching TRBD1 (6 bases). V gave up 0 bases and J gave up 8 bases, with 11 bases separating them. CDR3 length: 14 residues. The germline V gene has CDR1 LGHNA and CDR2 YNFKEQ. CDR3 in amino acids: CASSQEWGLDIQYF. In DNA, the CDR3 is TGTGCCAGCAGCCAAGAGTGGGGGCTGGACATTCAGTACTTC.

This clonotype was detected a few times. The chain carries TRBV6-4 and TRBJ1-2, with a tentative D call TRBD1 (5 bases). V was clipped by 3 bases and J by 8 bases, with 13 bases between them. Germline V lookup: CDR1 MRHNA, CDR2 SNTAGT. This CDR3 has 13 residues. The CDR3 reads CASSEGRGGGYTF. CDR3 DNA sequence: TGTGCCAGCAGTGAGGGGCGCGGCGGGGGCTACACCTTC.

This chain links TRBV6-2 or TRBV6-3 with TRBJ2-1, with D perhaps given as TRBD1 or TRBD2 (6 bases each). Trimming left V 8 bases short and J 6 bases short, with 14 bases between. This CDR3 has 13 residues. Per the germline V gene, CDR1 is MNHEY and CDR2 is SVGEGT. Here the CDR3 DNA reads TGTGCCAGCCAGAGTCGGGGGCCCAATGAGCAGTTCTTC. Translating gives CASQSRGPNEQFF.

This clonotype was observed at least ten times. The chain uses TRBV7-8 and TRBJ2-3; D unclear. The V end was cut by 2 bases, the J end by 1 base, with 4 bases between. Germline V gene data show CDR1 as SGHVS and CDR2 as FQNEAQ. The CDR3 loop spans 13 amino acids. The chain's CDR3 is CASSLQGTDTQYF. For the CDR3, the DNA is TGTGCCAGCAGCTTACAGGGCACAGATACGCAGTATTTT.

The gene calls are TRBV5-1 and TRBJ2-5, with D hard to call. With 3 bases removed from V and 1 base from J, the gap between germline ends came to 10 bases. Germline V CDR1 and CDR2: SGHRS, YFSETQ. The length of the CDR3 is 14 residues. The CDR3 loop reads CASSSGTVQETQYF. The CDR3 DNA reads TGCGCCAGCAGCTCCGGCACAGTCCAAGAGACCCAGTACTTC.

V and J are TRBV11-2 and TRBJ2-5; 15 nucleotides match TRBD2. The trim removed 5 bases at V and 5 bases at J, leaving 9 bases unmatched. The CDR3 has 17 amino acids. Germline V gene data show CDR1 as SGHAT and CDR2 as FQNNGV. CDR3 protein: CASSQTRTSGGDETQYF. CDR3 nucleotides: TGTGCCAGCAGCCAGACGCGGACTAGCGGGGGGGATGAGACCCAGTACTTC.

CDR3 sequence reads: CSASRPGGDASRGQYF. In DNA form, the CDR3 reads TGCAGTGCTTCTAGACCCGGGGGGGACGCAAGTCGGGGCCAGTACTTC. The rearrangement joins TRBV20-1 to TRBJ2-5; 8 bases are shared with TRBD2. The CDR3 totals 16 residues. Germline trimming cut 5 bases from V and 10 bases from J; bases unmatched to any gene: 21. The V gene's germline CDR1 is DFQATT and CDR2 SNEGSKA (reference sequence).

CDR3 region: CASIPRGGNYGYTF. DNA of the CDR3: TGTGCCAGCATCCCACGGGGGGGGAACTATGGCTACACCTTC. The rearrangement joins TRBV5-4 to TRBJ1-2, with D possibly being TRBD1 (5 bases). Trimming pared 6 bases from V and 2 bases from J, leaving 14 bases between. The CDR3 contains 14 residues. Germline V gene lookup returns CDR1 SGHNT and CDR2 YYREEE (reference sequence).

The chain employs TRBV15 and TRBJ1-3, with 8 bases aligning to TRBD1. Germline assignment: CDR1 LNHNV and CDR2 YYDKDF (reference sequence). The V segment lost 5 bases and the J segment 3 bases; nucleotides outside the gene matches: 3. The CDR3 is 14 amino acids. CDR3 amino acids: CATSEDRVGNTIYF. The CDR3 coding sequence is TGTGCCACCAGCGAGGACAGGGTTGGAAACACCATATATTTT.

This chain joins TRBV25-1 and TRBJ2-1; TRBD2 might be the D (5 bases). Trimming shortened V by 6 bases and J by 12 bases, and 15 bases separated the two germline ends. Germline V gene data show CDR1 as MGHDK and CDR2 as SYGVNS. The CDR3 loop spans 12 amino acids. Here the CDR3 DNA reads TGTGCCAGCAGCCTGGGAGTACGAGGGCAGTTCTTC. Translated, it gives CASSLGVRGQFF.

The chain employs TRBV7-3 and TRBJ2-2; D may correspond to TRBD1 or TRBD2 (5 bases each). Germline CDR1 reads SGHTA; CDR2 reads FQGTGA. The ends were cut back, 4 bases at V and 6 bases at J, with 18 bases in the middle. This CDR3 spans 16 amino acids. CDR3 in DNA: TGTGCCAGCAGCTCATTCCCTCCCGGGACCCCCGGGGAGCTGTTTTTT. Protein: CASSSFPPGTPGELFF.

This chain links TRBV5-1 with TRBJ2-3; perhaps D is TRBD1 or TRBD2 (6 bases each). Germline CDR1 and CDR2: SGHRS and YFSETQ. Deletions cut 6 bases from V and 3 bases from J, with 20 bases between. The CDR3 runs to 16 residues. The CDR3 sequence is CASTPERGAGTDTQYF. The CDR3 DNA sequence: TGCGCCAGCACTCCCGAGAGGGGGGCGGGGACAGATACGCAGTATTTT.

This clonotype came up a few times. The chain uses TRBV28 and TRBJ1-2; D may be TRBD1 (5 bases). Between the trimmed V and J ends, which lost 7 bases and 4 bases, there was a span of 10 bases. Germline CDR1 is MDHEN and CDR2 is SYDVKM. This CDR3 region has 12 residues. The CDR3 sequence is CASTTGSYGYTF. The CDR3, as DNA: TGTGCCAGCACAACAGGAAGCTATGGCTACACCTTC.

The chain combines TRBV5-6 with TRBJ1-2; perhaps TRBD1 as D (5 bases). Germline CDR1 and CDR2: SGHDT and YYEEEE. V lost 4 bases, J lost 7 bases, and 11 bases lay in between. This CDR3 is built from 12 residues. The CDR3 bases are TGTGCCAGCAGCCTGGGGGTCCTTGGCTACACCTTC. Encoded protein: CASSLGVLGYTF. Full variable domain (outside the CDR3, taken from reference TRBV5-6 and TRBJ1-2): DAGVTQSPTHLIKTRGQQVTLRCSPKSGHDTVSWYQQALGQGPQFIFQYYEEEERQRGNFPDRFSGHQFPNYSSELNVNALLLGDSALYLCASSLGVLGYTFGSGTRLTVV.

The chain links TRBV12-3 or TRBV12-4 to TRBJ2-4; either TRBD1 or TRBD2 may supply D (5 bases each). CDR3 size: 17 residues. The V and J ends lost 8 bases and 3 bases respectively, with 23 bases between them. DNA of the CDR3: TGTGCCAGCTCGGGGCTTGCGTTCCGGAATAGCAAAAACATTCAGTACTTC. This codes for CASSGLAFRNSKNIQYF.

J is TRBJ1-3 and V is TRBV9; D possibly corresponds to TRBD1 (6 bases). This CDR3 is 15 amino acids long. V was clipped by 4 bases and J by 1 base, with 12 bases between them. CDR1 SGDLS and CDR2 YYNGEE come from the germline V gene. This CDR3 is CASSPRQESGNTIYF. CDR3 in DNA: TGTGCCAGCAGCCCCCGACAGGAGTCTGGAAACACCATATATTTT. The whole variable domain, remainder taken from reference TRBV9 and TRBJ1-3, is DSGVTQTPKHLITATGQRVTLRCSPRSGDLSVYWYQQSLDQGLQFLIQYYNGEERAKGNILERFSAQQFPDLHSELNLSSLELGDSALYFCASSPRQESGNTIYFGEGSWLTVV.

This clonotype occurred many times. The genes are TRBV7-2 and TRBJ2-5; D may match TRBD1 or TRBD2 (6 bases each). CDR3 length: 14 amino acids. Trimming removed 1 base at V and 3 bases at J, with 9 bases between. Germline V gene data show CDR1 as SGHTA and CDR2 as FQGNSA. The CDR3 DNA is TGTGCCAGCAGCTTAGGGGGGGCGGAAGAGACCCAGTACTTC. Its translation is CASSLGGAEETQYF. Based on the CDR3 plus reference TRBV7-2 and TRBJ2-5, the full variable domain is GAGVSQSPSNKVTEKGKDVELRCDPISGHTALYWYRQSLGQGLEFLIYFQGNSAPDKSGLPSDRFSAERTGGSVSTLTIQRTQQEDSAVYLCASSLGGAEETQYFGPGTRLLVL.

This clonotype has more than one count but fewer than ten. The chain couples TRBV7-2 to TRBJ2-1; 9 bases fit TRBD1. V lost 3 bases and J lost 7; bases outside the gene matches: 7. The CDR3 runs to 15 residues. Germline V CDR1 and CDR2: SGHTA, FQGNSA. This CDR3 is CASSFSGTGKNEQFF. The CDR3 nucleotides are TGTGCCAGCAGCTTTAGTGGGACAGGGAAAAATGAGCAGTTCTTC.

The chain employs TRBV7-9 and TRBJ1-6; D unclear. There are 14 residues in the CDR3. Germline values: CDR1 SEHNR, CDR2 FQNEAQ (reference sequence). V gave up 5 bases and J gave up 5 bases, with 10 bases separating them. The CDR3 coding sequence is TGTGCCAGCAGCCTAATAGCCGATAATTCACCCCTCCACTTT. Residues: CASSLIADNSPLHF.

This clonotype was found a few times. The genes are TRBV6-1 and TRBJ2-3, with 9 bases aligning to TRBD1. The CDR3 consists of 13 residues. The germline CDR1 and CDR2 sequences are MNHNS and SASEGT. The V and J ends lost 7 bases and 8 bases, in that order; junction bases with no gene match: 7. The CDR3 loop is CASIQGAPGTQYF. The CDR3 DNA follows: TGTGCCAGCATACAGGGGGCCCCTGGTACGCAGTATTTT.

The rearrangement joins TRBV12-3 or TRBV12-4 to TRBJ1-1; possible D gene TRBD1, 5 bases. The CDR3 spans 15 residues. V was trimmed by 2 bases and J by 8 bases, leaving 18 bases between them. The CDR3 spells CASSLLGQHKGEAFF. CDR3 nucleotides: TGTGCCAGCAGTTTACTGGGGCAGCACAAGGGGGAAGCTTTCTTT.

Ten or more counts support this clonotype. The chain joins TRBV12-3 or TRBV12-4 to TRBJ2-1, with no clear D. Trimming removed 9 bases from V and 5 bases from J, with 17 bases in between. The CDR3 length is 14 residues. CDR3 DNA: TGTGCCAGTAGCTTAGCCCCCAGGAACAATGAGCAGTTCTTC. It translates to CASSLAPRNNEQFF.

The CDR3 spells CSAIDQGTYNEQFF. DNA of the CDR3: TGCAGTGCGATAGACCAGGGAACCTACAATGAGCAGTTCTTC. The J gene is TRBJ2-1, the V gene TRBV20-1; D perhaps matches TRBD1 (5 bases). The CDR3 runs to 14 residues. V lost 6 bases to trimming and J lost 2 bases, with 14 bases between them. Germline V gene data show CDR1 as DFQATT and CDR2 as SNEGSKA (reference sequence).